By sample fraction, the clone carrying this T cell receptor (beta chain) is large. The table came from immunoSEQ multiplex PCR; TCRdb's copy has only in-frame clones and leaves some out. The repertoire holds roughly 5,300 clones, with approximately 24% as singletons. Trimming cost V 3 bases and J 3 bases, with 18 bases left between them. Germline V CDR1 and CDR2: SGHRS, YFSETQ. This CDR3 is 16 amino acids long. This record comes from a study of sequential checkpoint blockade in melanoma. As to treatment: randomized to nivolumab then ipilimumab (arm A) or the reverse (arm B). Sample: tumor tissue (inferred from file names), taken from a patient given nivolumab and ipilimumab in sequence. The source is a human donor with melanoma. V is TRBV5-1 and J is TRBJ1-1; no definite D call. The CDR3 nucleotides read TGCGCCAGCAGCTGGGGTTACGGGCGGGTTGACACTGAAGCTTTCTTT. Its protein product is CASSWGYGRVDTEAFF.